One T cell receptor (beta chain) is described in this entry. The data stem from a study of blood T cell repertoires in COVID-19. Some clones are missing from TCRdb's copy, which holds only in-frame ones; the method was immunoSEQ multiplex PCR. The table lists about 250,000 clones, approximately 83% of them singletons. Germline V CDR1 and CDR2: SGHAT, FQDESV (reference sequence). The CDR3 has 14 amino acids. V was trimmed by 8 bases and J by 3 bases, leaving 14 bases between them. Sequencing was performed on PBMCs or T cells enriched from blood (not recorded which). This receptor was taken from a middle-aged woman who had been exposed to COVID-19. This chain uses TRBV11-1 with TRBJ1-5, with D maybe TRBD1 (6 bases). CDR3 nucleotides: TGTGCCAGCTCAACAGGGCCAGACAATCAGCCCCAGCATTTT. It encodes CASSTGPDNQPQHF.